This TCR beta chain was profiled in a study of blood T cells in healthy people across ages. Study context: There was about one barcoded beta molecule captured by template switching per two T cells.

Through a sample-barcoded 5' primer and a J-beta primer mix, a second PCR was run for about 6 to 11 cycles. TCRdb analysed the 5' RACE reads with MiXCR anew, one entry per CDR3 protein. The table has approximately 1.5 million distinct CDR3 sequences, about 42% seen once. The germline V and J ends were trimmed by 7 bases and 4 bases, with 16 bases remaining between them. The CDR3 consists of 14 residues. Individuals who donated were healthy Caucasians from Russia aged roughly 6 to 90. Study results and caveats: Across samples, TCR beta diversity tracked strongly with naive T cell percentage.

A note on this clonotype: Its target is unknown.

V is TRBV12-3 or TRBV12-4 and J is TRBJ1-1; D is perhaps TRBD1 (5 bases). Sequenced: blood. This receptor was obtained from a woman aged 18-29 years in good health. The CDR3 reads CASTPRGVGTEAFF. The CDR3 region has the DNA TGTGCCAGCACCCCTCGAGGGGTGGGCACTGAAGCTTTCTTT.